A single sample is the source of the 19 T cell receptor beta chains below, sequenced in a study of T cell responses to AZD1222 COVID-19 vaccine. Only in-frame clones appear in the TCRdb table, and some are missing; sequencing was by immunoSEQ multiplex PCR. This sample carries 75,000 to 90,000 clones, roughly nine tenths of them seen once, and the ten largest clones take approximately 4.5%. The sample consisted of peripheral blood, taken 28 days after the second AZD1222 dose. The source of these receptors is an adult who received the AZD1222 COVID-19 vaccine.

This clone was seen more than once but under ten times. V gene TRBV9 combines with J gene TRBJ1-1; no reliable D call. The CDR3 length is 14 residues. Trimming shortened V by 3 bases and J by 1 base, and 10 bases separated the two germline ends. The germline CDR1 and CDR2 sequences are SGDLS and YYNGEE. CDR3 in amino acids: CASSADGRNTEAFF. Here the CDR3 DNA reads TGTGCCAGCAGCGCGGACGGTAGGAACACTGAAGCTTTCTTT.

The chain links TRBV12-3 or TRBV12-4 to TRBJ1-1, with D hard to call. Trimming removed 3 bases at V and 0 bases at J, with 5 bases between. The CDR3 covers 13 residues. The CDR3 DNA reads TGTGCCAGCAGTTTCCAATTGAACACTGAAGCTTTCTTT. It is translated as CASSFQLNTEAFF.

This chain connects TRBV10-3 to TRBJ1-1; D gene unclear. Trimming shortened V by 3 bases and J by 4 bases, and 12 bases separated the two germline ends. Per the germline V gene, CDR1 is ENHRY and CDR2 is SYGVKD. This CDR3 contains 14 residues. The CDR3 DNA follows: TGTGCCATCAGTGATCGATCGGAGGGCACTGAAGCTTTCTTT. Translating it yields CAISDRSEGTEAFF.

The gene calls are TRBV5-4 and TRBJ2-7; 7 bases align to TRBD2. The CDR3 contains 15 residues. Trimming at V came to 4 bases and at J to 0 bases, leaving 7 bases not matched to a gene. Germline CDR1 and CDR2: SGHNT and YYREEE (reference sequence). Written as DNA, the CDR3 is TGTGCCAGCAGCATAGCGGGCCTAAGCTCCTACGAGCAGTACTTC. Protein: CASSIAGLSSYEQYF. Together with reference TRBV5-4 and TRBJ2-7, the CDR3 gives the full variable domain: ETGVTQSPTHLIKTRGQQVTLRCSSQSGHNTVSWYQQALGQGPQFIFQYYREEENGRGNFPPRFSGLQFPNYSSELNVNALELDDSALYLCASSIAGLSSYEQYFGPGTRLTVT.

The J gene is TRBJ1-5, the V gene TRBV6-2 or TRBV6-3; D is possibly TRBD1 (5 bases). The germline CDR1 and CDR2 sequences are MNHEY and SVGEGT. The CDR3 length is 14 residues. Trimming stripped 5 bases from V and 3 bases from J, with 11 bases between. This CDR3 is CASSQGRLNQPQHF. For the CDR3, the DNA is TGTGCCAGCAGTCAGGGACGGCTCAATCAGCCCCAGCATTTT.

The chain combines TRBV9 with TRBJ1-3; no firm D call. V was clipped by 3 bases and J by 4 bases, with 8 bases between them. This CDR3 contains 13 residues. Per germline, CDR1 SGDLS and CDR2 YYNGEE. The CDR3: CASSGPPGNTIYF. In DNA, the CDR3 is TGTGCCAGCAGCGGACCCCCGGGAAACACCATATATTTT. The full variable domain, with the rest looked up from reference TRBV9 and TRBJ1-3, is DSGVTQTPKHLITATGQRVTLRCSPRSGDLSVYWYQQSLDQGLQFLIQYYNGEERAKGNILERFSAQQFPDLHSELNLSSLELGDSALYFCASSGPPGNTIYFGEGSWLTVV.

The V gene is TRBV9, the J gene TRBJ1-1; no clear D. The CDR3 is 14 residues long. Germline CDR1 SGDLS, CDR2 YYNGEE. V was pared by 1 base and J by 6 bases, with 13 bases between. CDR3 nucleotides: TGTGCCAGCAGCGTACATGCAGGAGAGTCTGAAGCTTTCTTT. Protein: CASSVHAGESEAFF. Drawing the rest from reference TRBV9 and TRBJ1-1, the complete variable domain is DSGVTQTPKHLITATGQRVTLRCSPRSGDLSVYWYQQSLDQGLQFLIQYYNGEERAKGNILERFSAQQFPDLHSELNLSSLELGDSALYFCASSVHAGESEAFFGQGTRLTVV.

The chain is built from TRBV2 and TRBJ1-2, with 9 bases that match TRBD1. The germline V gene encodes CDR1 SNHLY and CDR2 FYNNEI. Trimming at V came to 7 bases and at J to 4 bases, leaving 13 bases not matched to a gene. The CDR3 sequence is 16 residues long. DNA of the CDR3: TGTGCCAGCACCAACCGAGGGGGACAGGGAGCCTATGGCTACACCTTC. Protein sequence: CASTNRGGQGAYGYTF.

This clone has just one count. This sequence joins TRBV4-1 and TRBJ2-1; 13 bases are shared with TRBD2. Germline lookup yields CDR1 MGHRA and CDR2 YSYEKL. Trimming at V came to 4 bases and at J to 6 bases, leaving 6 bases not matched to a gene. The CDR3 runs to 16 residues. CDR3 loop: CASSRTSGSRGNEQFF. For the CDR3, the DNA is TGCGCCAGCAGCCGGACTAGCGGGAGTAGGGGCAATGAGCAGTTCTTC.

The chain combines TRBV5-1 with TRBJ2-3, with D uncertain. Deletions cut 4 bases from V and 2 bases from J, with 11 bases between. CDR1 is SGHRS and CDR2 is YFSETQ in the germline V gene. This CDR3 region has 14 residues. This chain's CDR3 is CASSPVSSTDTQYF. In DNA form, the CDR3 reads TGCGCCAGCAGCCCAGTTTCCTCCACAGATACGCAGTATTTT.

The chain recombines TRBV7-9 with TRBJ1-2; TRBD1 matches 8 bases. Germline trimming cut 3 bases from V and 5 bases from J; bases unmatched to any gene: 5. This CDR3 has 14 residues. CDR1 SEHNR and CDR2 FQNEAQ come from the germline V gene (reference sequence). DNA of the CDR3: TGTGCCAGCAGCTTCCAGGGGGCGAATTATGGCTACACCTTC. It codes for CASSFQGANYGYTF.

The gene calls are TRBV19 and TRBJ2-2; 9 nucleotides match TRBD1. V was clipped by 3 bases and J by 3 bases; unmatched bases: 8. The CDR3 is 17 amino acids. The germline V gene encodes CDR1 LNHDA and CDR2 SQIVND (reference sequence). CDR3 loop: CASSMLRTGDHTGELFF. DNA for the CDR3: TGTGCCAGTAGTATGCTTCGGACAGGGGACCACACCGGGGAGCTGTTTTTT.

J is TRBJ2-7 and V is TRBV13; tentatively, D is TRBD2 (6 bases). V dropped 6 bases and J dropped 1 base, with 16 bases sitting between them. The CDR3 length is 15 residues. Germline loops: CDR1 PRHDT, CDR2 FYEKMQ (reference sequence). The CDR3 nucleotides read TGTGCCAGCAGAAGACGCGGGGAAGGGTCCTACGAGCAGTACTTC. Translating gives CASRRRGEGSYEQYF. The full variable domain, completed using reference TRBV13 and TRBJ2-7, is AAGVIQSPRHLIKEKRETATLKCYPIPRHDTVYWYQQGPGQDPQFLISFYEKMQSDKGSIPDRFSAQQFSDYHSELNMSSLELGDSALYFCASRRRGEGSYEQYFGPGTRLTVT.

The chain combines TRBV10-3 with TRBJ2-3; D may be TRBD2 (6 bases). The CDR3 covers 13 residues. Trimming shortened V by 5 bases and J by 3 bases, and 9 bases separated the two germline ends. Germline CDR1 is ENHRY and CDR2 is SYGVKD. The CDR3 coding sequence is TGTGCCATCAGTAAGGAGGGAACAGATACGCAGTATTTT. This translates into CAISKEGTDTQYF.

The rearrangement joins TRBV27 to TRBJ1-1; maybe TRBD1 (6 bases). CDR1 and CDR2 from the germline V gene are MNHEY and SMNVEV (reference sequence). V was pared by 3 bases and J by 1 base, with 9 bases between. The CDR3 is 14 amino acids. The CDR3 here is CASSLSRGNTEAFF. In DNA, the CDR3 is TGTGCCAGCAGTTTGTCCAGGGGGAACACTGAAGCTTTCTTT.

This rearrangement joins TRBV4-1 to TRBJ2-1, with D uncertain. The CDR3 contains 17 residues. With 4 bases removed from V and 4 bases from J, the gap between germline ends came to 20 bases. Per germline, CDR1 MGHRA and CDR2 YSYEKL. The CDR3 protein is CASSPGLTHPSYNEQFF. CDR3 coding DNA: TGCGCCAGCAGCCCTGGTCTAACCCATCCGTCATACAATGAGCAGTTCTTC.

This chain links TRBV9 with TRBJ2-2; a possible D gene is TRBD2 (5 bases). CDR3 length: 12 residues. Trimming took off 5 bases at V and 6 bases at J, with 8 bases between the two ends. Germline V CDR1 and CDR2: SGDLS, YYNGEE. For the CDR3, the DNA is TGTGCCAGCAGGCTGCGGGCCGGGGAGCTGTTTTTT. This encodes CASRLRAGELFF.

This chain uses TRBV19 with TRBJ1-1; D is undetermined. The CDR3 loop spans 14 amino acids. The V gene lost 5 bases and the J gene lost 0 bases, with 10 bases spanning the gap. Looked up from germline, CDR1 is LNHDA and CDR2 is SQIVND (reference sequence). CDR3 residues: CASSAGLMNTEAFF. The CDR3 DNA reads TGTGCCAGTAGTGCCGGTCTCATGAACACTGAAGCTTTCTTT.

V and J are TRBV28 and TRBJ2-3; D gene unclear. From germline, CDR1 is MDHEN and CDR2 SYDVKM. There are 12 residues in the CDR3. V was cut by 7 bases and J by 0 bases, with 5 bases left in between. CDR3 DNA: TGTGCCAGCAAAACTAGCACAGATACGCAGTATTTT. Encoded protein: CASKTSTDTQYF.